One and the same sample provided the 23 T cell receptor beta chains below, sequenced in a study of neurological immune-mediated disorders. TCRdb ran MiXCR on the 5' RACE reads and lists one entry per CDR3 protein. The sample lists about 32,000 distinct CDR3 sequences; 3.8% were seen once. The sequenced sample consisted of PBMCs. Receptors originate from a man between 25 and 39 years old with multiple sclerosis.

V is TRBV18 and J is TRBJ2-1; 11 positions agree with TRBD2. The trim removed 3 bases at V and 3 bases at J, leaving 4 bases unmatched. Germline CDR1 KGHSH, CDR2 LQKENI. The CDR3 spans 16 residues. In DNA, the CDR3 is TGTGCCAGCTCACCTCCGGGACTAGCGGACTACAATGAGCAGTTCTTC. This sequence encodes CASSPPGLADYNEQFF.

This clonotype has a count of ten or more. The rearrangement joins TRBV19 to TRBJ2-2; 10 bases match TRBD1. Unmatched junction bases numbered 6, after V lost 7 bases and J lost 7 bases. CDR1 LNHDA and CDR2 SQIVND come from the germline V gene (reference sequence). The CDR3 covers 14 residues. CDR3 loop: CASMTGGAGGELFF. In DNA, the CDR3 is TGTGCCAGTATGACAGGGGGCGCAGGCGGGGAGCTGTTTTTT.

This clonotype was observed many times. The rearrangement joins TRBV12-3 or TRBV12-4 to TRBJ2-2, with D maybe TRBD2 (5 bases). V was shortened by 6 bases and J by 5 bases, with 13 bases between the two germline ends. The CDR3 runs to 14 residues. The CDR3 DNA sequence: TGTGCCAGCAGCCTACTCGGGGTGACCGGGGAGCTGTTTTTT. Translating it yields CASSLLGVTGELFF.

In its sample, this clonotype is medium-sized (0.01 to 0.1%). This sequence joins TRBV20-1 and TRBJ2-3, with 7 bases fitting TRBD1. The CDR3 loop spans 14 amino acids. The V gene end was trimmed by 3 bases and the J gene end by 6 bases; junction bases not matched to a gene: 9. CDR1 and CDR2 from the germline V gene are DFQATT and SNEGSKA (reference sequence). The CDR3 bases are TGCAGTGCTAGTATGACAGGGAAGGAGGATACGCAGTATTTT. It codes for CSASMTGKEDTQYF.

This clonotype was detected many times. The V and J genes are TRBV12-3 or TRBV12-4 and TRBJ2-1; perhaps TRBD2 as D (5 bases). V was trimmed by 3 bases and J by 6 bases, leaving 6 bases between them. There are 12 residues in the CDR3. CDR3 residues: CASSFEGNEQFF. The CDR3 region has the DNA TGTGCCAGCAGTTTTGAGGGCAATGAGCAGTTCTTC.

Concerning this clonotype: Given the absence of the conserved phenylalanine or tryptophan at the CDR3 end, a read error is likely. The J gene is TRBJ2-1, the V gene TRBV7-6, with 8 positions matching TRBD1. Trimming at V came to 5 bases and at J to 8 bases, leaving 5 bases not matched to a gene. The germline gives CDR1 SGHVS, CDR2 FNYEAQ. This CDR3 contains 13 residues. This CDR3 is CASSPQGGDEQFN. CDR3 coding DNA: TGTGCCAGCAGCCCACAGGGGGGTGATGAGCAGTTCAAC.

In this sample, this clonotype is medium-sized. The chain recombines TRBV4-3 with TRBJ2-4; 10 positions agree with TRBD2. The ends lost 0 bases at V and 3 bases at J; junction bases unmatched: 14. This CDR3 has 20 residues. CDR1 is LGHNA and CDR2 is YSLEER in the germline V gene. For the CDR3, the DNA is TGCGCCAGCAGCCAAGATGGGCTAGCGGGGGCCCTCGGAGGCAAAAACATTCAGTACTTC. Translated, it gives CASSQDGLAGALGGKNIQYF.

This clonotype was recorded many times. The V call is TRBV5-6, the J call TRBJ2-7; no clear D gene. Germline V gives CDR1 SGHDT, CDR2 YYEEEE. The length of the CDR3 is 14 residues. Trimming cost V 1 base and J 7 bases, with 15 bases left between them. CDR3 DNA sequence: TGTGCCAGCAGCTTGAAGTCACGAGTACGAGAGCAGTACTTC. This translates into CASSLKSRVREQYF.

The gene calls are TRBV5-1 and TRBJ2-1; D perhaps matches TRBD2 (5 bases). There are 15 residues in the CDR3. V was shortened by 0 bases and J by 4 bases, with 11 bases between the two germline ends. Germline CDR1 SGHRS, CDR2 YFSETQ. The DNA of the CDR3 is TGCGCCAGCAGCTTGGACGGGGTCACATACAATGAGCAGTTCTTC. It encodes CASSLDGVTYNEQFF. The full variable domain, rest sourced from reference TRBV5-1 and TRBJ2-1, is KAGVTQTPRYLIKTRGQQVTLSCSPISGHRSVSWYQQTPGQGLQFLFEYFSETQRNKGNFPGRFSGRQFSNSRSEMNVSTLELGDSALYLCASSLDGVTYNEQFFGPGTRLTVL.

The chain is built from TRBV12-3 or TRBV12-4 and TRBJ2-1; 11 bases are shared with TRBD2. V gave up 5 bases and J gave up 15 bases; unmatched junction bases: 6. This CDR3 region has 12 residues. The CDR3 protein is CASSPSSGGLFF. As DNA, the CDR3 is TGTGCCAGCAGTCCTTCTAGCGGGGGGCTGTTCTTC.

By share, this clonotype ranks as medium-sized. The V gene is TRBV20-1, the J gene TRBJ2-3, with D perhaps matching TRBD1 (5 bases). The CDR3 runs 12 residues. V lost 5 bases, J lost 2 bases, and 8 bases lay in between. CDR1 is DFQATT, CDR2 SNEGSKA, per germline (reference sequence). This CDR3 reads CSAPGFTDTQYF. As DNA, the CDR3 is TGCAGTGCTCCAGGGTTCACAGATACGCAGTATTTT.

This clonotype was counted ten times or more. This chain joins TRBV7-9 and TRBJ2-7, with D maybe TRBD1 (6 bases). The CDR3 has 13 residues. V shed 3 bases and J shed 3 bases, with 9 bases lying between them. Germline CDR1 and CDR2: SEHNR and FQNEAQ (reference sequence). The CDR3, as DNA: TGTGCCAGCAGCTTCGGACAGCTCTACGAGCAGTACTTC. Protein product: CASSFGQLYEQYF.

This clonotype turned up a few times. The chain uses TRBV10-3 and TRBJ2-3; 10 positions match TRBD2. V shed 7 bases, J shed 1 base, and the junction held 8 bases outside the gene matches. Germline-derived CDR1 and CDR2 are ENHRY and SYGVKD. The CDR3 is made up of 16 amino acids. CDR3 protein: CAIKTGLAGGTDTQYF. DNA of the CDR3: TGTGCCATCAAAACCGGGCTAGCGGGGGGCACAGATACGCAGTATTTT.

The V and J genes are TRBV7-2 and TRBJ1-5, with D perhaps TRBD1 (6 bases). The germline V gene has CDR1 SGHTA and CDR2 FQGNSA. The CDR3 has 13 amino acids. V lost 1 base and J lost 6, with 7 bases in between. The CDR3 region is CASSLVGAQPQHF. In DNA form, the CDR3 reads TGTGCCAGCAGCTTAGTGGGGGCTCAGCCCCAGCATTTT.

With respect to this clonotype: The junction departs from germline at one end; a sequencing error may be responsible. The rearrangement joins TRBV3-1 to TRBJ1-5; unclear D gene. The V gene's germline CDR1 is LGHDT and CDR2 YNNKEL (reference sequence). CDR3 length equals 12 residues. DNA of the CDR3: TGTGCCAGCAGCCAAGGCCCTGAGCCCCAGAATTTT. This codes for CASSQGPEPQNF. Filled out from reference TRBV3-1 and TRBJ1-5, the complete variable domain reads DTAVSQTPKYLVTQMGNDKSIKCEQNLGHDTMYWYKQDSKKFLKIMFSYNNKELIINETVPNRFSPKSPDKAHLNLHINSLELGDSAVYFCASSQGPEPQNFGDGTRLSIL.

This clonotype occurred many times. The chain uses TRBV4-3 and TRBJ2-7; the D is unclear. Deletions cut 0 bases from V and 0 bases from J, with 18 bases between. This CDR3 comprises 18 residues. Germline CDR1 reads LGHNA; CDR2 reads YSLEER. CDR3 DNA: TGCGCCAGCAGCCAAGACAATGGAATCGAGCCCCTCTCCTACGAGCAGTACTTC. It is translated as CASSQDNGIEPLSYEQYF.

This clonotype was recorded many times. This chain joins TRBV20-1 and TRBJ1-3, with D possibly being TRBD1 (5 bases). The CDR3 covers 16 residues. The germline V and J ends were trimmed by 4 bases and 0 bases, with 16 bases remaining between them. Germline values: CDR1 DFQATT, CDR2 SNEGSKA (reference sequence). In DNA, the CDR3 is TGCAGTGCTATGCGGGACCTCTTGAGCTCTGGAAACACCATATATTTT. Protein sequence: CSAMRDLLSSGNTIYF.

This clonotype was observed at least ten times. The V call is TRBV29-1, the J call TRBJ2-3, with 10 bases matching TRBD2. Losses at the gene ends were 6 bases for V and 4 bases for J; bases not matched to a gene: 1. The CDR3 covers 12 residues. Germline CDR1 reads SQVTM; CDR2 reads ANQGSEA. The CDR3 reads CSVGTSADTQYF. The CDR3 nucleotides are TGCAGCGTGGGGACTAGCGCAGATACGCAGTATTTT.

This clonotype was detected many times. The chain links TRBV10-3 to TRBJ2-5, with 13 bases that match TRBD2. Germline CDR1 reads ENHRY; CDR2 reads SYGVKD. The V and J ends lost 2 bases and 2 bases, in that order; junction bases with no gene match: 2. CDR3 length equals 16 residues. The CDR3 loop reads CAISEPTSGGQETQYF. CDR3 nucleotide sequence: TGTGCCATCAGTGAGCCGACTAGCGGGGGGCAAGAGACCCAGTACTTC.

This clonotype was detected ten times or more. The chain joins TRBV6-5 to TRBJ1-5; 10 positions match TRBD1. The CDR3 contains 14 residues. Germline values: CDR1 MNHEY, CDR2 SVGAGI. The V and J ends lost 4 bases and 6 bases, in that order; junction bases with no gene match: 3. In DNA form, the CDR3 reads TGTGCCAGCAGTTCGGGACAGGGGACTCAGCCCCAGCATTTT. It translates to CASSSGQGTQPQHF.

In its sample, this clonotype was seen many times. The chain has TRBV12-3 or TRBV12-4 and TRBJ1-2; maybe TRBD1 (5 bases). This CDR3 region has 12 residues. V lost 8 bases and J 7 bases, leaving 14 bases between the germline ends. CDR3 loop: CASGHGGAGYTF. The CDR3 nucleotides read TGTGCCAGCGGCCATGGGGGAGCTGGCTACACCTTC.

This clonotype has ten or more counts. The chain recombines TRBV20-1 with TRBJ1-1; no clear D. V lost 3 bases, J lost 0 bases, and 11 bases lay in between. From germline, CDR1 is DFQATT and CDR2 SNEGSKA (reference sequence). CDR3 length equals 14 residues. Here the CDR3 reads CSASVPPLNTEAFF. In nucleotides, the CDR3 is TGCAGTGCTAGCGTGCCGCCTCTGAACACTGAAGCTTTCTTT.

This clonotype was detected ten times or more. The chain links TRBV20-1 to TRBJ1-3; D may be TRBD1 (5 bases). Trimming pared 5 bases from V and 2 bases from J, leaving 13 bases between. This CDR3 is 14 amino acids long. Germline-derived CDR1 and CDR2 are DFQATT and SNEGSKA (reference sequence). This CDR3 is CSADPRGTGNTIYF. CDR3 DNA sequence: TGCAGTGCTGACCCCCGGGGGACTGGAAACACCATATATTTT.